Listed below are T cell receptor beta chains from one sample, sequenced in a study of human T cells and chemical hapten exposure. TCRdb called the RACE reads again in MiXCR, with one record for every CDR3 protein. The sample lists 240,000 or so distinct CDR3 sequences, 7.5% to 10% occurring once. The sample was whole blood, taken in connection with sensitization to the hapten diphenylcyclopropenone (DPC). The receptor set was obtained from a woman aged 40-49 years with alopecia areata. Some clones in this sample may be carry-over from other donors' samples. Each CDR3 is given with its conserved first and last residue. A D gene is named only where the DNA matches it firmly. Size is stated for part of the rows, as once, few or many counts, or as a class when the clone is expanded.

d_gene: -; j_gene: TRBJ1-2; v_gene: TRBV12-3/TRBV12-4; abundance: few; CDR3aa: CASSLTMGHYGYTF; CDR3nt: TGTGCCAGCAGCTTAACGATGGGGCACTATGGCTACACCTTC
d_gene: -; j_gene: TRBJ1-2; v_gene: TRBV11-2; abundance: -; CDR3aa: CASSFEGNGYTF; CDR3nt: TGTGCCAGCAGCTTTGAGGGCAATGGCTACACCTTC
d_gene: -; j_gene: TRBJ1-5; v_gene: TRBV20-1; abundance: -; CDR3aa: CSARDFEQPQHF; CDR3nt: TGCAGTGCTAGAGATTTCGAACAGCCCCAGCATTTT
d_gene: -; j_gene: TRBJ1-2; v_gene: TRBV30; abundance: few; CDR3aa: CAWSVHPQGNYGYTF; CDR3nt: TGTGCCTGGAGTGTACACCCCCAGGGGAACTATGGCTACACCTTC
d_gene: -; j_gene: TRBJ1-6; v_gene: TRBV11-2; abundance: many; CDR3aa: CASSLDGYHSPLHF; CDR3nt: TGTGCCAGCAGCTTAGACGGCTATCATTCACCCCTCCACTTT
d_gene: -; j_gene: TRBJ2-3; v_gene: TRBV7-9; abundance: few; CDR3aa: CASSRRLTTDTQYF; CDR3nt: TGTGCCAGCAGCCGACGACTAACGACAGATACGCAGTATTTT
d_gene: TRBD1; j_gene: TRBJ2-2; v_gene: TRBV4-2; abundance: few; CDR3aa: CASSPGQDSGGELFF; CDR3nt: TGTGCCAGCAGCCCGGGACAGGACTCCGGCGGGGAGCTGTTTTTT
d_gene: -; j_gene: TRBJ2-7; v_gene: TRBV6-2/TRBV6-3; abundance: many; CDR3aa: CASIKPERSYEQYF; CDR3nt: TGTGCCAGCATCAAACCCGAGAGATCCTACGAGCAGTACTTC
d_gene: -; j_gene: TRBJ2-7; v_gene: TRBV7-9; abundance: -; CDR3aa: CASSLMDWNEQYF; CDR3nt: TGTGCCAGCAGCCTAATGGACTGGAACGAGCAGTACTTC
d_gene: -; j_gene: TRBJ2-5; v_gene: TRBV28; abundance: -; CDR3aa: CASSLQPEAQYF; CDR3nt: TGTGCCAGCAGTTTACAGCCGGAGGCCCAGTACTTC
d_gene: -; j_gene: TRBJ2-1; v_gene: TRBV7-9; abundance: -; CDR3aa: CASSLGRSLPHEQFF; CDR3nt: TGTGCCAGCAGCTTAGGGAGGAGCCTCCCTCATGAGCAGTTCTTC
d_gene: TRBD2; j_gene: TRBJ2-5; v_gene: TRBV5-5; abundance: -; CDR3aa: CASSLALAGQETQYF; CDR3nt: TGTGCCAGCAGCTTGGCATTAGCGGGACAAGAGACCCAGTACTTC
d_gene: -; j_gene: TRBJ1-6; v_gene: TRBV12-3/TRBV12-4; abundance: few; CDR3aa: CASSFGSNSNSPLHF; CDR3nt: TGTGCCAGCAGTTTCGGCAGCAATTCTAATTCACCCCTCCACTTT
d_gene: -; j_gene: TRBJ2-7; v_gene: TRBV12-3/TRBV12-4; abundance: -; CDR3aa: CASSLSVISYEQYF; CDR3nt: TGTGCCAGCAGTTTGTCGGTTATCTCCTACGAGCAGTACTTC
d_gene: TRBD2; j_gene: TRBJ2-1; v_gene: TRBV20-1; abundance: -; CDR3aa: CSARDLLTSWQVNEQFF; CDR3nt: TGCAGTGCTAGAGATCTACTGACTAGCTGGCAGGTCAATGAGCAGTTCTTC
d_gene: -; j_gene: TRBJ2-7; v_gene: TRBV5-1; abundance: few; CDR3aa: CASRPQGAGEQYF; CDR3nt: TGCGCCAGCAGACCCCAGGGCGCAGGCGAGCAGTACTTC
d_gene: -; j_gene: TRBJ2-1; v_gene: TRBV28; abundance: few; CDR3aa: CASSLRQAMQFF; CDR3nt: TGTGCCAGCAGCCTCCGACAGGCCATGCAGTTCTTC
d_gene: -; j_gene: TRBJ2-2; v_gene: TRBV7-9; abundance: few; CDR3aa: CASSLVLQRGGELFF; CDR3nt: TGTGCCAGCAGCTTAGTGTTGCAACGCGGCGGGGAGCTGTTTTTT
d_gene: TRBD2; j_gene: TRBJ2-1; v_gene: TRBV9; abundance: few; CDR3aa: CASSVGGSGSYNEQFF; CDR3nt: TGTGCCAGCAGCGTAGGAGGTAGCGGGAGTTACAATGAGCAGTTCTTC
d_gene: -; j_gene: TRBJ2-7; v_gene: TRBV28; abundance: few; CDR3aa: CASTKGGALIEQYF; CDR3nt: TGTGCCAGCACCAAGGGGGGGGCGCTTATCGAGCAGTACTTC
d_gene: TRBD1; j_gene: TRBJ2-5; v_gene: TRBV4-3; abundance: few; CDR3aa: CASSPSPGQGGETQYF; CDR3nt: TGCGCCAGCAGCCCTTCCCCGGGACAGGGGGGGGAGACCCAGTACTTC
d_gene: -; j_gene: TRBJ2-3; v_gene: TRBV30; abundance: few; CDR3aa: CAWSAGEYRPDTQYF; CDR3nt: TGTGCCTGGAGTGCCGGGGAATATCGTCCAGATACGCAGTATTTT
d_gene: -; j_gene: TRBJ2-1; v_gene: TRBV4-1; abundance: once; CDR3aa: CASRQGSRIEQFF; CDR3nt: TGCGCCAGCAGGCAAGGGAGCAGGATTGAGCAGTTCTTC
d_gene: -; j_gene: TRBJ2-2; v_gene: TRBV5-1; abundance: few; CDR3aa: CASSLVARTGELFF; CDR3nt: TGCGCCAGCAGCTTGGTGGCCCGCACCGGGGAGCTGTTTTTT
d_gene: TRBD1; j_gene: TRBJ1-2; v_gene: TRBV7-2; abundance: -; CDR3aa: CASSGGTGPQYGYTF; CDR3nt: TGTGCCAGCAGCGGGGGGACAGGGCCCCAGTATGGCTACACCTTC
d_gene: -; j_gene: TRBJ2-5; v_gene: TRBV29-1; abundance: few; CDR3aa: CSVEGFGDRETQYF; CDR3nt: TGCAGCGTTGAAGGTTTCGGGGATAGAGAGACCCAGTACTTC
d_gene: TRBD2; j_gene: TRBJ2-1; v_gene: TRBV28; abundance: few; CDR3aa: CASTSGRNEQFF; CDR3nt: TGTGCCAGTACTAGCGGGAGGAATGAGCAGTTCTTC
d_gene: -; j_gene: TRBJ1-2; v_gene: TRBV5-1; abundance: -; CDR3aa: CASSRSGDALANYGYTF; CDR3nt: TGCGCCAGCAGCCGATCAGGGGATGCCTTAGCTAACTATGGCTACACCTTC
d_gene: -; j_gene: TRBJ1-5; v_gene: TRBV7-2; abundance: -; CDR3aa: CASSLGFRTAGNQPQHF; CDR3nt: TGTGCCAGCAGCTTAGGGTTCCGGACGGCGGGCAATCAGCCCCAGCATTTT
d_gene: -; j_gene: TRBJ1-6; v_gene: TRBV12-3/TRBV12-4; abundance: many; CDR3aa: CASSLMRAYSPLHF; CDR3nt: TGTGCCAGCAGTTTAATGAGGGCTTATTCACCCCTCCACTTT
d_gene: -; j_gene: TRBJ1-1; v_gene: TRBV6-1; abundance: many; CDR3aa: CASSTTGNTEAFF; CDR3nt: TGTGCCAGCAGTACTACAGGGAACACTGAAGCTTTCTTT
d_gene: -; j_gene: TRBJ1-5; v_gene: TRBV28; abundance: -; CDR3aa: CASSRAPQPQHF; CDR3nt: TGTGCCAGCAGCAGGGCCCCCCAGCCCCAGCATTTT
d_gene: TRBD2; j_gene: TRBJ2-1; v_gene: TRBV4-2; abundance: -; CDR3aa: CASSQWTSGRYEQFF; CDR3nt: TGTGCCAGCAGCCAATGGACTAGCGGGAGGTATGAGCAGTTCTTC
d_gene: -; j_gene: TRBJ2-1; v_gene: TRBV29-1; abundance: few; CDR3aa: CSVQIAAYNEQFF; CDR3nt: TGCAGCGTTCAAATCGCAGCCTACAATGAGCAGTTCTTC
d_gene: -; j_gene: TRBJ2-2; v_gene: TRBV6-2/TRBV6-3; abundance: many; CDR3aa: CASSHPLRVDRTGELFF; CDR3nt: TGTGCCAGCAGCCACCCCCTCAGGGTGGATCGGACCGGGGAGCTGTTTTTT
d_gene: TRBD1; j_gene: TRBJ1-2; v_gene: TRBV11-2; abundance: many; CDR3aa: CASSHGQGTEGYTF; CDR3nt: TGTGCCAGCAGTCACGGACAGGGGACTGAGGGCTACACCTTC
d_gene: TRBD2; j_gene: TRBJ2-3; v_gene: TRBV4-1; abundance: many; CDR3aa: CASSQEASGRGTDTQYF; CDR3nt: TGCGCCAGCAGCCAAGAAGCTAGCGGGAGGGGCACAGATACGCAGTATTTT
d_gene: -; j_gene: TRBJ2-7; v_gene: TRBV6-2/TRBV6-3; abundance: -; CDR3aa: CASSYIPRITEQYF; CDR3nt: TGTGCCAGCAGTTACATCCCTAGGATTACCGAGCAATACTTC
d_gene: -; j_gene: TRBJ2-3; v_gene: TRBV3-1; abundance: -; CDR3aa: CASSQVRGVDTQYF; CDR3nt: TGTGCCAGCAGCCAAGTTAGGGGGGTAGATACGCAGTATTTT
d_gene: TRBD2; j_gene: TRBJ2-3; v_gene: TRBV7-9; abundance: few; CDR3aa: CASSHGPGLAGEETDTQYF; CDR3nt: TGTGCCAGCAGCCACGGACCGGGACTAGCGGGAGAGGAGACAGATACGCAGTATTTT
d_gene: -; j_gene: TRBJ2-1; v_gene: TRBV12-3/TRBV12-4; abundance: many; CDR3aa: CASSRINEQFF; CDR3nt: TGTGCCAGCAGTCGAATCAATGAGCAGTTCTTC
d_gene: -; j_gene: TRBJ1-2; v_gene: TRBV27; abundance: once; CDR3aa: CASRTGGTYGYTF; CDR3nt: TGTGCCAGCAGAACGGGAGGGACCTATGGCTACACCTTC
d_gene: -; j_gene: TRBJ2-7; v_gene: TRBV6-2/TRBV6-3; abundance: few; CDR3aa: CASETTPTGEQYF; CDR3nt: TGTGCCAGCGAGACGACACCAACGGGGGAGCAGTACTTC
d_gene: TRBD1; j_gene: TRBJ2-3; v_gene: TRBV28; abundance: many; CDR3aa: CAGGAADTQYF; CDR3nt: TGTGCAGGGGGCGCGGCAGATACGCAGTATTTT
d_gene: TRBD2; j_gene: TRBJ2-7; v_gene: TRBV7-2; abundance: -; CDR3aa: CASSTTSGLLSYEQYF; CDR3nt: TGTGCCAGCAGCACGACTAGCGGGCTACTGTCCTACGAGCAGTACTTC
d_gene: -; j_gene: TRBJ2-1; v_gene: TRBV7-2; abundance: many; CDR3aa: CASSTGGNRAYNEQFF; CDR3nt: TGTGCCAGCAGCACCGGAGGGAACAGGGCCTACAATGAGCAGTTCTTC
d_gene: -; j_gene: TRBJ2-7; v_gene: TRBV12-3/TRBV12-4; abundance: -; CDR3aa: CASSVRGAFPYEQYF; CDR3nt: TGTGCCAGCAGTGTGAGGGGGGCCTTCCCCTACGAGCAGTACTTC
d_gene: -; j_gene: TRBJ2-2; v_gene: TRBV6-2/TRBV6-3; abundance: many; CDR3aa: CASRGGGSAGELFF; CDR3nt: TGTGCCAGCAGAGGAGGGGGTAGCGCCGGGGAGCTGTTTTTT
d_gene: -; j_gene: TRBJ1-4; v_gene: TRBV4-1; abundance: few; CDR3aa: CASSRAGATNEKLFF; CDR3nt: TGCGCCAGCAGCCGGGCCGGCGCAACTAATGAAAAACTGTTTTTT
d_gene: -; j_gene: TRBJ2-7; v_gene: TRBV7-9; abundance: few; CDR3aa: CASSSPASMPTYEQYF; CDR3nt: TGTGCCAGCAGCTCCCCGGCTAGTATGCCTACCTACGAGCAGTACTTC
d_gene: -; j_gene: TRBJ1-2; v_gene: TRBV12-3/TRBV12-4; abundance: -; CDR3aa: CASSFQGGVGYGYTF; CDR3nt: TGTGCCAGCAGTTTCCAGGGAGGAGTCGGCTATGGCTACACCTTC
d_gene: -; j_gene: TRBJ1-5; v_gene: TRBV27; abundance: -; CDR3aa: CASSLGTGQPQHF; CDR3nt: TGTGCCAGCAGTTTAGGTACAGGACAGCCCCAGCATTTT
d_gene: TRBD1; j_gene: TRBJ1-1; v_gene: TRBV12-3/TRBV12-4; abundance: -; CDR3aa: CASSYQGGTEAFF; CDR3nt: TGTGCCAGCAGTTATCAGGGGGGAACTGAAGCTTTCTTT
d_gene: -; j_gene: TRBJ2-3; v_gene: TRBV7-9; abundance: few; CDR3aa: CASSLSSGYTDTQYF; CDR3nt: TGTGCCAGCAGCTTGAGTAGCGGATACACAGATACGCAGTATTTT
d_gene: TRBD2; j_gene: TRBJ2-1; v_gene: TRBV29-1; abundance: -; CDR3aa: CSVEGGLAGSYNEQFF; CDR3nt: TGCAGCGTTGAGGGCGGTCTAGCGGGATCCTACAATGAGCAGTTCTTC
d_gene: -; j_gene: TRBJ1-5; v_gene: TRBV6-2/TRBV6-3; abundance: -; CDR3aa: CASSYSMEGVDSNQPQHF; CDR3nt: TGTGCCAGCAGTTACTCGATGGAGGGCGTGGACAGCAATCAGCCCCAGCATTTT
d_gene: -; j_gene: TRBJ2-2; v_gene: TRBV12-3/TRBV12-4; abundance: few; CDR3aa: CASSHVTGELFF; CDR3nt: TGTGCCAGCAGCCACGTGACCGGGGAGCTGTTTTTT
d_gene: -; j_gene: TRBJ1-5; v_gene: TRBV20-1; abundance: once; CDR3aa: CSALGTDNQPQHF; CDR3nt: TGCAGTGCTCTAGGGACGGACAATCAGCCCCAGCATTTT
d_gene: -; j_gene: TRBJ2-7; v_gene: TRBV12-3/TRBV12-4; abundance: -; CDR3aa: CASSGRAGPSYEQYF; CDR3nt: TGTGCCAGCAGTGGTCGGGCGGGACCCTCCTACGAGCAGTACTTC